The TCR beta chain under discussion was sequenced for a study of a mutant IDH1 vaccine in newly diagnosed glioma. Overall study context: Patients began vaccination 4-6 weeks after radiotherapy alone, or with temozolomide cycles. Every participant had undergone radiotherapy, temozolomide, or both before, and most underwent both. The study's findings and limits: A vaccine-induced immune response developed in 90% to 95% of the patients.

This clone occurred a few times. Its matching antigen is unknown. Documented time point: week 47, end of study. Every vaccine dose comprised 300 ug of mutant IDH1 20-mer peptide plus topical imiquimod. In every donor, the tumor was a new WHO grade 3 or 4 IDH1-mutant, ATRX-lost astrocytoma. Germline CDR1 MNHNS, CDR2 SASEGT. Deletions cut 0 bases from V and 0 bases from J, with 15 bases between. This CDR3 has 18 residues. Method: immunoSEQ multiplex PCR; TCRdb's copy keeps in-frame clones and lacks some. The repertoire holds approximately 84,000 clones, with around four fifths as singletons. This material consisted of PBMCs, taken from a glioma patient whose treatment included an IDH1 peptide vaccine. The TCR originated in a man aged 40-55 years with glioma. The rearrangement uses TRBV6-1 and TRBJ1-3, with D perhaps matching TRBD1 (5 bases). CDR3 sequence (DNA): TGTGCCAGCAGTGAAGCCCCGGGACTCCCAGGCTCTGGAAACACCATATATTTT. Protein: CASSEAPGLPGSGNTIYF.